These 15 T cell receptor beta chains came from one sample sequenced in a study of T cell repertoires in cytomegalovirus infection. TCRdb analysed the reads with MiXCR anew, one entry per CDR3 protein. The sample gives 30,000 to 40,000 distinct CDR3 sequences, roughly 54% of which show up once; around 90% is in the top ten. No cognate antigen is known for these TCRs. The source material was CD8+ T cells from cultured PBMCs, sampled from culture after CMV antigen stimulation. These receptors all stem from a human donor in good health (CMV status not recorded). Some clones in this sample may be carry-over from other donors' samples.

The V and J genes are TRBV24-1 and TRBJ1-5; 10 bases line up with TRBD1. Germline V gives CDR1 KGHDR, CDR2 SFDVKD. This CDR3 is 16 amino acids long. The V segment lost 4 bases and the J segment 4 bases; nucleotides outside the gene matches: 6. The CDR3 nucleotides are TGTGCCACCAGTGAGCCCGGGACAGGGGTTAATCAGCCCCAGCATTTT. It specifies CATSEPGTGVNQPQHF.

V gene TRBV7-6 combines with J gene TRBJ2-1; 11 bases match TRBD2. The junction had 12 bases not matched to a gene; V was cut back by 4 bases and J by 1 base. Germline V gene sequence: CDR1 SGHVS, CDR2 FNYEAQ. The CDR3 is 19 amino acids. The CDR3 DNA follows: TGTGCCAGCAGCTACCCGGGACTAGCGGCTATTAGGTCCTACAATGAGCAGTTCTTC. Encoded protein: CASSYPGLAAIRSYNEQFF. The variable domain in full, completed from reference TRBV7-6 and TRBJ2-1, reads GAGVSQSPRYKVTKRGQDVALRCDPISGHVSLYWYRQALGQGPEFLTYFNYEAQQDKSGLPNDRFSAERPEGSISTLTIQRTEQRDSAMYRCASSYPGLAAIRSYNEQFFGPGTRLTVL.

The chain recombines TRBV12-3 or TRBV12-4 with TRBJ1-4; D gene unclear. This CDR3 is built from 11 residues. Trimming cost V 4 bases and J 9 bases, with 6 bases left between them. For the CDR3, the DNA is TGTGCCAGCAGTTCGGGTAAAAAACTGTTTTTT. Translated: CASSSGKKLFF.

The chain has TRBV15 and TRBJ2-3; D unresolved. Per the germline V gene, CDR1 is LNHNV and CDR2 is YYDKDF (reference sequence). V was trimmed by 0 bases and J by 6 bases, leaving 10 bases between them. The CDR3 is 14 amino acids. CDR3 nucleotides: TGTGCCACCAGCAGAGATCTTGCGAGCGATACGCAGTATTTT. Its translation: CATSRDLASDTQYF.

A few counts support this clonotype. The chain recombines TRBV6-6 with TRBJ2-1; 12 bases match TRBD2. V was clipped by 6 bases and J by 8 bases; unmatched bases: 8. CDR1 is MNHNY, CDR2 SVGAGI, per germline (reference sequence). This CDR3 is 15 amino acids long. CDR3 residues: CASSPGLAGGDEQFF. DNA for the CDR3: TGTGCCAGCAGCCCGGGACTAGCGGGTGGCGATGAGCAGTTCTTC.

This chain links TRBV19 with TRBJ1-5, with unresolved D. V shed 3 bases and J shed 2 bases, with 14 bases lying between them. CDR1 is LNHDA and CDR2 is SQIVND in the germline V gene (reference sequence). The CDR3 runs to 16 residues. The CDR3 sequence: CASSIRRELGNQPQHF. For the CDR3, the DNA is TGTGCCAGTAGTATTCGCCGGGAACTAGGCAATCAGCCCCAGCATTTT. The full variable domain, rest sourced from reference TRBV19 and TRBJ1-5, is DGGITQSPKYLFRKEGQNVTLSCEQNLNHDAMYWYRQDPGQGLRLIYYSQIVNDFQKGDIAEGYSVSREKKESFPLTVTSAQKNPTAFYLCASSIRRELGNQPQHFGDGTRLSIL.

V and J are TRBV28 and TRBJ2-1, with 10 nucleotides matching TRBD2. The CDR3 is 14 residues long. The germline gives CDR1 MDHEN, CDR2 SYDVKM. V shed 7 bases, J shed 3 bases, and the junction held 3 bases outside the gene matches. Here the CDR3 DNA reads TGTGCCAGCACCCCTAGCGGGAGCTACAATGAGCAGTTCTTC. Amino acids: CASTPSGSYNEQFF.

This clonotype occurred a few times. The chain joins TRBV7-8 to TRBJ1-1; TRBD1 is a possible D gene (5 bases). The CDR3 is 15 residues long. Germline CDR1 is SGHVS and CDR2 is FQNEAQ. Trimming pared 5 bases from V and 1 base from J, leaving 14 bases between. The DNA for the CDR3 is TGTGCCAGCAGCCGAACGGGGGAGGAGAACACTGAAGCTTTCTTT. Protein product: CASSRTGEENTEAFF.

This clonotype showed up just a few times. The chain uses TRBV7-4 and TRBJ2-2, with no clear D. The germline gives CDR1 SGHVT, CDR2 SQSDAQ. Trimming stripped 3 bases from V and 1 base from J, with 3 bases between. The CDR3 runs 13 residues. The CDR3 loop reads CASSLENTGELFF. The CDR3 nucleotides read TGTGCCAGCAGCTTGGAGAACACCGGGGAGCTGTTTTTT.

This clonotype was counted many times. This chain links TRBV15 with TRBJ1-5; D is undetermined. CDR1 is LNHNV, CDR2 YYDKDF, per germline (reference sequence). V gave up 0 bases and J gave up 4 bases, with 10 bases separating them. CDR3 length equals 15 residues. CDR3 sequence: CATSREERNNQPQHF. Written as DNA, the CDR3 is TGTGCCACCAGCAGAGAGGAACGTAATAATCAGCCCCAGCATTTT.

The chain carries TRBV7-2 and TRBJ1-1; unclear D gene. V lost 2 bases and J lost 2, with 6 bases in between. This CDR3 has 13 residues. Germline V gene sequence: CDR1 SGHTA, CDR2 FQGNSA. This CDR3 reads CASSLLDNTEAFF. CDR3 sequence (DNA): TGTGCCAGCAGCTTATTGGACAACACTGAAGCTTTCTTT.

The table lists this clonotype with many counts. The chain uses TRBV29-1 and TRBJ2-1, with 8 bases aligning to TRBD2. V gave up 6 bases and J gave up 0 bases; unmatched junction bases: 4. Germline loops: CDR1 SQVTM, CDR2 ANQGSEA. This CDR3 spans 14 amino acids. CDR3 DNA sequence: TGCAGCGTGACTAGCGCTAGCTCCTACAATGAGCAGTTCTTC. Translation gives CSVTSASSYNEQFF.

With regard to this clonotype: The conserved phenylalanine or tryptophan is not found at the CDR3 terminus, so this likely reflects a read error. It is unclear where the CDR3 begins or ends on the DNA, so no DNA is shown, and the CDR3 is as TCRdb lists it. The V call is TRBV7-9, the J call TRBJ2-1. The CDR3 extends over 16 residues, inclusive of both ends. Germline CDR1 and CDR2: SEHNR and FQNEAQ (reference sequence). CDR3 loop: CACCLLVISTHNDQSI.

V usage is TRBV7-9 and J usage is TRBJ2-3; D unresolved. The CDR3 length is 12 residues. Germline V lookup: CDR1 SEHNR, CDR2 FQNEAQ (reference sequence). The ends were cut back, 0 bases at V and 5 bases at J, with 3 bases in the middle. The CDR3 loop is CASSLAVDTQYF. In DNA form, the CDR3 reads TGTGCCAGCAGCTTAGCGGTAGATACGCAGTATTTT. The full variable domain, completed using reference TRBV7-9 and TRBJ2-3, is DTGVSQNPRHKITKRGQNVTFRCDPISEHNRLYWYRQTLGQGPEFLTYFQNEAQLEKSRLLSDRFSAERPKGSFSTLEIQRTEQGDSAMYLCASSLAVDTQYFGPGTRLTVL.

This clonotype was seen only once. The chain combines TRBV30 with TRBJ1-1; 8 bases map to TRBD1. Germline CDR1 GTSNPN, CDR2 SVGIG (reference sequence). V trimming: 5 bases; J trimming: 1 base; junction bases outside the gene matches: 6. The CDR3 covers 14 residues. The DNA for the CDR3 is TGTGCCTGGGACCCGGGACAGGCGAACACTGAAGCTTTCTTT. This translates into CAWDPGQANTEAFF.